A single sample is the source of the 7 T cell receptor beta chains below, sequenced in a study of blood T cell repertoires in COVID-19. Some clones are missing from TCRdb's copy, which holds only in-frame ones; the method was immunoSEQ multiplex PCR. The sample shows 300,000 to 350,000 clones, approximately 90% of them seen only once. The sample taken for sequencing was peripheral blood. The receptors shown here come from a woman in her thirties with COVID-19, enrolled during active disease.

This chain joins TRBV5-5 and TRBJ2-3; tentative D call: TRBD2 (5 bases). The V gene's germline CDR1 is SGHKS and CDR2 YYEKEE (reference sequence). The germline V and J ends were trimmed by 4 bases and 10 bases, with 16 bases remaining between them. This CDR3 is built from 13 residues. The CDR3 nucleotides read TGTGCCAGCAGCACTCCGGGTCTCGGGGCGCAGTATTTT. Its translation: CASSTPGLGAQYF.

This clone showed up just once. The V gene is TRBV28, the J gene TRBJ1-1; unclear D gene. The CDR3 consists of 14 residues. Germline V gives CDR1 MDHEN, CDR2 SYDVKM. The germline V and J ends were trimmed by 1 base and 5 bases, with 11 bases remaining between them. The CDR3 sequence is CASSLSPRWTEAFF. For the CDR3, the DNA is TGTGCCAGCAGTTTATCCCCCCGGTGGACTGAAGCTTTCTTT.

The chain has TRBV12-2 and TRBJ1-1; TRBD1 is taken as the D call from the table, unchecked against the DNA. TRBV12-2 is tagged as a pseudogene. The CDR3 has 16 amino acids. The CDR3: CASRLLRGHLASEAFF. CDR3 nucleotide sequence: TGTGCAAGTCGCTTACTAAGGGGCCATCTTGCGTCTGAAGCTTTCTTT.

This clone has a handful of counts. The chain carries TRBV5-5 and TRBJ2-7, with D perhaps TRBD2 (6 bases). CDR3 size: 16 residues. Germline V gene lookup returns CDR1 SGHKS and CDR2 YYEKEE (reference sequence). V dropped 4 bases and J dropped 0 bases, with 17 bases sitting between them. As DNA, the CDR3 is TGTGCCAGCAGCACTGGGGACGGCGGGAACTCCTACGAGCAGTACTTC. Protein: CASSTGDGGNSYEQYF.

The chain is built from TRBV7-8 and TRBJ1-5; TRBD1 might be the D (5 bases). Trimming stripped 2 bases from V and 7 bases from J, with 18 bases between. Germline V gives CDR1 SGHVS, CDR2 FQNEAQ. The CDR3 sequence is 16 residues long. CDR3 residues: CASSLNSGIDGQPQHF. The CDR3 region has the DNA TGTGCCAGCAGCTTAAATTCAGGGATTGACGGCCAGCCCCAGCATTTT.

The rearrangement joins TRBV19 to TRBJ1-3; a weak D match, TRBD1 (5 bases). V lost 2 bases to trimming and J lost 0 bases, with 11 bases between them. The V gene's germline CDR1 is LNHDA and CDR2 SQIVND (reference sequence). This CDR3 is built from 16 residues. The CDR3 sequence is CASSIRGGISGNTIYF. The CDR3 DNA reads as TGTGCCAGTAGTATACGGGGCGGGATCTCTGGAAACACCATATATTTT.

The chain joins TRBV4-1 to TRBJ1-5; 7 bases agree with TRBD1. Trimming cost V 0 bases and J 7 bases; bases outside gene matches: 6. The CDR3 is 15 residues long. Germline CDR1 is MGHRA and CDR2 is YSYEKL. DNA for the CDR3: TGCGCCAGCAGCCAAGAAGACAGGGCGGGACAGCCCCAGCATTTT. This gives the protein CASSQEDRAGQPQHF.